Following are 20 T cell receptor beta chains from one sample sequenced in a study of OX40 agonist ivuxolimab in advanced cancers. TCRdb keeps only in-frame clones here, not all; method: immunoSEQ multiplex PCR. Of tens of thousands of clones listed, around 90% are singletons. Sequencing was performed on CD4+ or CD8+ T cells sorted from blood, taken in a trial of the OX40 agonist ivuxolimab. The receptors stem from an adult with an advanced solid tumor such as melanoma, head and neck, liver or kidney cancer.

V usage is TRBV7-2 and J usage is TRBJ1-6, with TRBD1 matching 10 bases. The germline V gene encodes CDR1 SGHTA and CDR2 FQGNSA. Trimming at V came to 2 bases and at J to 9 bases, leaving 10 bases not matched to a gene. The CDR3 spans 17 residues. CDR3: CASSLHPTGTGVSPLHF. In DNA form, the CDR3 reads TGTGCCAGCAGCTTACACCCGACCGGGACAGGGGTTTCACCCCTCCACTTT.

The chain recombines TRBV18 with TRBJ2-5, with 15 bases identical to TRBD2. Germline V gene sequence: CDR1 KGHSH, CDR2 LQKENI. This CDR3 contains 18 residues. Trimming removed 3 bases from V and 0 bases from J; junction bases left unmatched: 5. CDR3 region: CASSPRTSGRADQETQYF. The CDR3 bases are TGTGCCAGCTCACCTCGGACTAGCGGGAGGGCCGACCAAGAGACCCAGTACTTC.

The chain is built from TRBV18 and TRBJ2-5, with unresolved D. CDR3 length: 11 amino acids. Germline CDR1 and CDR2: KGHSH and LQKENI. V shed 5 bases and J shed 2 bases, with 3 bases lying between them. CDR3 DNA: TGTGCCAGCTCAGCACAAGAGACCCAGTACTTC. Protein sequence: CASSAQETQYF.

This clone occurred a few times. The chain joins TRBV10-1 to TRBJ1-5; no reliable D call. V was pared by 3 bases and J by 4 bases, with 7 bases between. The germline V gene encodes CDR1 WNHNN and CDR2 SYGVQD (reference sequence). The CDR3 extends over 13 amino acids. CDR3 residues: CASSEMGNQPQHF. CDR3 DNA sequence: TGCGCCAGCAGTGAAATGGGAAATCAGCCCCAGCATTTT.

The DNA for the CDR3 is TGTGCCAGCAGCTCAGCGGGAGGGGAAAGTACGCAGTATTTT. Amino acid sequence: CASSSAGGESTQYF. V and J are TRBV9 and TRBJ2-3, with TRBD2 identical over 10 bases. CDR1 is SGDLS, CDR2 YYNGEE, per germline. The CDR3 is made up of 14 amino acids. V gave up 4 bases and J gave up 8 bases; unmatched junction bases: 7.

The CDR3 coding sequence is TGTGCCAGCAGCTCCCTCCGCGGCGGGGCCACTGAAGCTTTCTTT. Translation gives CASSSLRGGATEAFF. The chain carries TRBV11-2 and TRBJ1-1, with D possibly TRBD1 on 5 matching bases. From germline, CDR1 is SGHAT and CDR2 FQNNGV. The germline V and J ends were trimmed by 4 bases and 4 bases, with 16 bases remaining between them. CDR3 length: 15 residues.

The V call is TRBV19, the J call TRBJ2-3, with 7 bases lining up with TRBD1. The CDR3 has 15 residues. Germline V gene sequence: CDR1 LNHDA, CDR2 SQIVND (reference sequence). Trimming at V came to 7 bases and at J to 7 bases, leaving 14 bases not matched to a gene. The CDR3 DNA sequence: TGTGCCAGTAACAGGGGAGACCTGGGGGCAAATACGCAGTATTTT. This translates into CASNRGDLGANTQYF.

CDR3 amino acids: CASSPASSDNRAYEQYF. The CDR3 region has the DNA TGTGCCAGCTCACCCGCAAGTTCCGATAACCGCGCCTACGAGCAGTACTTC. The gene calls are TRBV18 and TRBJ2-7, with no clear D. V was pared by 3 bases and J by 2 bases, with 20 bases between. This CDR3 is 17 amino acids long. CDR1 is KGHSH and CDR2 is LQKENI in the germline V gene.

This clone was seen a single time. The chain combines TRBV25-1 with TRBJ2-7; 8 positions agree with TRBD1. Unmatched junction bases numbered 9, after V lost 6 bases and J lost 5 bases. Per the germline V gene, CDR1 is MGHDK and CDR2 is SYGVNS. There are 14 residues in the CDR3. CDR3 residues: CASRPAGQADEQYF. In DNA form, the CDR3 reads TGTGCCAGCAGGCCCGCGGGACAGGCAGACGAGCAGTACTTC.

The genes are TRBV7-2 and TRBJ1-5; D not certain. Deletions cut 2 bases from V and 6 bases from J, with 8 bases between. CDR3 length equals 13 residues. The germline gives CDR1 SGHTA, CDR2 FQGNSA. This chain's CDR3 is CASSLTWTQPQHF. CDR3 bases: TGTGCCAGCAGCTTAACCTGGACTCAGCCCCAGCATTTT.

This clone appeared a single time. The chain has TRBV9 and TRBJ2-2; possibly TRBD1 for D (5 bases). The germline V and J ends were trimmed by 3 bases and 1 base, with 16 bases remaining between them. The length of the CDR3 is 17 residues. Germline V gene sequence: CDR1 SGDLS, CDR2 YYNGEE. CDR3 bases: TGTGCCAGCAGCGGACCAACAGGATCGCTGAACACCGGGGAGCTGTTTTTT. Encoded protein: CASSGPTGSLNTGELFF.

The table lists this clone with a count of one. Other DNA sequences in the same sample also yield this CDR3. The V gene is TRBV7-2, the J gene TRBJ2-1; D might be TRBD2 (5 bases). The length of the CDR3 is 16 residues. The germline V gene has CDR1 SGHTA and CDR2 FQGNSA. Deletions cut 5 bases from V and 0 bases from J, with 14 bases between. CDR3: CASSPRTGSSYNEQFF. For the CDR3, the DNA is TGTGCCAGCAGCCCACGGACTGGGAGCTCCTACAATGAGCAGTTCTTC.

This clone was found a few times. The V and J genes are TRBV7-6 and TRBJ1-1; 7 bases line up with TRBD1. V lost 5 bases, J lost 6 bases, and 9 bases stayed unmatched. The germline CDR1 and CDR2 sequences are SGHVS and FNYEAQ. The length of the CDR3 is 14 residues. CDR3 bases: TGTGCCAGCAGCCAGGGGGGAAGTAGTGCTGAAGCTTTCTTT. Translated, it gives CASSQGGSSAEAFF. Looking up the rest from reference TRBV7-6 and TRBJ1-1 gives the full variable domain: GAGVSQSPRYKVTKRGQDVALRCDPISGHVSLYWYRQALGQGPEFLTYFNYEAQQDKSGLPNDRFSAERPEGSISTLTIQRTEQRDSAMYRCASSQGGSSAEAFFGQGTRLTVV.

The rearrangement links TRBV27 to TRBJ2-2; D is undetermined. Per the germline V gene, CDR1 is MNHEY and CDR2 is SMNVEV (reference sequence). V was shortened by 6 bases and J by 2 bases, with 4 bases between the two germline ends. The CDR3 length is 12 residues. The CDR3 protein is CASRPNTGELFF. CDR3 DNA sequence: TGTGCCAGCAGACCAAACACCGGGGAGCTGTTTTTT.

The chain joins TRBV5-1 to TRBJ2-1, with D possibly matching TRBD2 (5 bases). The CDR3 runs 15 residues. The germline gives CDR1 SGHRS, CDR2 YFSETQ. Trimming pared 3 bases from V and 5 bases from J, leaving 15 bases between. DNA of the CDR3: TGCGCCAGCAGCTCCGCTCCGGGAACCGACAATGAGCAGTTCTTC. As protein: CASSSAPGTDNEQFF.

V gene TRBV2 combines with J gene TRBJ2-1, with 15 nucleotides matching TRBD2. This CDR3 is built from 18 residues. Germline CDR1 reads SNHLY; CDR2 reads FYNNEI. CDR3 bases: TGTGCGGCCGGCGGGGGACTAGCGGGAGGAAGGGCCTACAATGAGCAGTTCTTC. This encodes CAAGGGLAGGRAYNEQFF.

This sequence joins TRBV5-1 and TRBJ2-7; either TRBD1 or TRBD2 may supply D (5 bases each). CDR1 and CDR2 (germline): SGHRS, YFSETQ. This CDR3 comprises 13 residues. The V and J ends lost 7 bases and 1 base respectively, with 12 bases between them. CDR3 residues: CASGKGTSYEQYF. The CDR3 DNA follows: TGCGCCAGCGGTAAGGGGACGTCCTACGAGCAGTACTTC.

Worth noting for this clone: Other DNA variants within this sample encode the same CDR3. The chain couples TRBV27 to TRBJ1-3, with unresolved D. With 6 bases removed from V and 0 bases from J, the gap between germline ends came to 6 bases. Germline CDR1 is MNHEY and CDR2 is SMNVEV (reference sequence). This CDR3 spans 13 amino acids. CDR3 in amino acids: CASRLHSGNTIYF. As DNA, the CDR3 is TGTGCCAGCAGACTTCACTCTGGAAACACCATATATTTT.

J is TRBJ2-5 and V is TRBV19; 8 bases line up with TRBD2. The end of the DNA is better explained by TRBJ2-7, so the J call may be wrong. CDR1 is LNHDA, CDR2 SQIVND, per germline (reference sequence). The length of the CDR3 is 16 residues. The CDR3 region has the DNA TGTGCCAGTAGTATTTCCGGAAGCGGGGGATCCTACGAGCAGTACTTC. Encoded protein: CASSISGSGGSYEQYF.

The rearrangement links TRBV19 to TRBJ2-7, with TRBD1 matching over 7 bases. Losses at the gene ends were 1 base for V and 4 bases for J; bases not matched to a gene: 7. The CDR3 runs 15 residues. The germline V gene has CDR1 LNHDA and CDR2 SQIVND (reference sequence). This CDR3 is CASSIVLGRGYEQYF. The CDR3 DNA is TGTGCCAGTAGTATAGTTTTGGGCAGGGGGTACGAGCAGTACTTC.